This is a list of T cell receptor beta chains from one sample in a study of blood T cells in healthy people across ages. TCRdb passed the 5' RACE reads through MiXCR, listing each CDR3 protein once. The sample shows hundreds of thousands of distinct CDR3 sequences, less than 35% of them seen only once. The specimen was blood. The source of these receptors is a woman over 75 in good health. Each CDR3 is given with its conserved first and last residue. Each record gives: clone size, D gene, V gene, CDR3 length, J gene, CDR3 protein, CDR3 DNA. D genes are given only for firm matches. Some rows have no size entry. The others give once, few or many, or a class for an expanded clone.

>few|TRBD1|TRBV5-1|15|TRBJ1-1
CASSDTQGARTEAFF
TGCGCCAGCAGCGATACACAGGGGGCGCGGACTGAAGCTTTCTTT
>many|NA|TRBV7-9|15|TRBJ2-1
CASSTLDREYNEQFF
TGTGCCAGCAGCACGCTAGACAGAGAGTACAATGAGCAGTTCTTC
>few|NA|TRBV20-1|16|TRBJ2-2
CSARRPGRSDTGELFF
TGCAGTGCTAGACGACCAGGCCGGTCGGACACCGGGGAGCTGTTTTTT
>NA|NA|TRBV20-1|14|TRBJ1-5
CSAKSGGGNQPQHF
TGCAGTGCTAAATCAGGAGGGGGAAATCAGCCCCAGCATTTT
>many|TRBD1|TRBV5-1|14|TRBJ1-1
CASSLRGRGTEAFF
TGTGCCAGCAGCTTAAGGGGGCGAGGCACTGAAGCTTTCTTT
>NA|NA|TRBV6-5|15|TRBJ2-2
CASTRLGPRGGELFF
TGTGCCAGCACCCGCCTTGGCCCTAGGGGCGGGGAGCTGTTTTTT
>many|TRBD1|TRBV5-1|15|TRBJ2-1
CASSQTGGLYNEQFF
TGCGCCAGCAGCCAAACAGGGGGACTCTACAATGAGCAGTTCTTC
>NA|NA|TRBV3-1|11|TRBJ1-2
CASSQLYGYTF
TGTGCCAGCAGCCAATTATATGGCTACACCTTC
>few|TRBD2|TRBV5-1|16|TRBJ2-2
CASSGGDVDNTGELFF
TGCGCCAGCAGCGGGGGGGACGTGGACAACACCGGGGAGCTGTTTTTT
>many|NA|TRBV5-5|14|TRBJ1-1
CASSLVAGTTEAFF
TGTGCCAGCAGCTTGGTAGCCGGGACCACTGAAGCTTTCTTT
>few|TRBD1|TRBV5-5|19|TRBJ1-5
CASSGGPGQGVIGNQPQHF
TGTGCCAGCAGCGGGGGCCCGGGACAGGGGGTTATCGGCAATCAGCCCCAGCATTTT
>NA|NA|TRBV20-1|16|TRBJ2-2
CSALAAPDRFTGELFF
TGCAGTGCCCTTGCCGCCCCTGACAGATTCACCGGGGAGCTGTTTTTT
>many|NA|TRBV4-2|16|TRBJ1-1
CASSQEVSDSNTEAFF
TGTGCCAGCAGCCAAGAAGTGTCAGACAGCAACACTGAAGCTTTCTTT
>NA|NA|TRBV19|14|TRBJ1-1
CASSINGRGTEAFF
TGTGCCAGTAGTATAAATGGGAGAGGGACTGAAGCTTTCTTT
>NA|NA|TRBV6-5|16|TRBJ2-7
CASSYRPSGATYEQYF
TGTGCCAGCAGTTACCGTCCGTCCGGGGCTACCTACGAGCAGTACTTC
>many|TRBD2|TRBV28|15|TRBJ2-7
CASSLATSDRNEQYF
TGTGCCAGCAGTTTAGCCACTAGCGACAGAAACGAGCAGTACTTC
>many|NA|TRBV20-1|12|TRBJ2-7
CSARVGTYEQYF
TGCAGTGCTAGGGTAGGGACCTACGAGCAGTACTTC
>NA|NA|TRBV28|13|TRBJ1-5
CASSFGSRQPQHF
TGTGCCAGCAGTTTCGGGTCACGACAGCCCCAGCATTTT
>NA|NA|TRBV7-3|13|TRBJ2-5
CASSFRGLSEQYF
TGTGCCAGCAGCTTCCGGGGGTTAAGTGAGCAGTACTTC
>many|TRBD2|TRBV11-1|16|TRBJ2-5
CASRLSSGLAGETQYF
TGTGCCAGCAGACTCTCCTCGGGACTAGCGGGGGAGACCCAGTACTTC
>few|NA|TRBV27|13|TRBJ2-3
CASSLWGADTQYF
TGTGCCAGCAGTTTATGGGGGGCAGATACGCAGTATTTT
>many|TRBD1|TRBV7-3|14|TRBJ2-1
CASARDRANNEQFF
TGTGCCAGCGCCCGGGACAGGGCGAACAATGAGCAGTTCTTC
>many|NA|TRBV6-1|15|TRBJ2-6
CASSEVSSGANVLTF
TGTGCCAGCAGTGAGGTCAGCTCTGGGGCCAACGTCCTGACTTTC
>many|NA|TRBV11-3|15|TRBJ2-5
CASSPGGLPGETQYF
TGTGCCAGCAGCCCCGGGGGCCTACCGGGAGAGACCCAGTACTTC
>once|NA|TRBV9|12|TRBJ1-1
CASSGPRGEAFF
TGTGCCAGCAGCGGGCCCAGGGGCGAAGCTTTCTTT
>NA|NA|TRBV12-3/TRBV12-4|14|TRBJ1-4
CATSGAVQNEKLFF
TGTGCCACCTCGGGTGCAGTACAAAATGAAAAACTGTTTTTT